The 10 T cell receptor beta chains below were found in one sample sequenced in a study of beta chain features in type 1 diabetes. The study reverse transcribed the entire isolated RNA, so it sequenced expressed TCRB transcripts. The assay was immunoSEQ multiplex PCR, and TCRdb's table has in-frame clones only and misses some. The data hold roughly 290,000 clones, with 8% observed a single time. Sample: central memory CD4+ T cells from blood. These receptors were collected from a woman aged 18-30 years in good health.

This clone has a count of ten or more. The DNA for the CDR3 is TGTGCCAACTCTAGAGCGCCAGGCGAGCAGTACGTC. Translation gives CANSRAPGEQYV. The chain recombines TRBV21-1 with TRBJ2-7. TRBV21-1 is marked as a pseudogene. CDR3 length: 12 amino acids.

The rearrangement joins TRBV18 to TRBJ2-7; tentatively, D is TRBD1 (5 bases). In germline, CDR1 is KGHSH, CDR2 LQKENI. The CDR3 has 12 residues. V was pared by 5 bases and J by 6 bases, with 11 bases between. CDR3 loop: CASSSRQGEQYF. The CDR3 DNA reads as TGTGCCAGCTCATCACGGCAGGGCGAGCAGTACTTC.

This clone showed up just a few times. V usage is TRBV7-2 and J usage is TRBJ2-7; 9 bases are shared with TRBD2. V lost 3 bases to trimming and J lost 7 bases; unmatched junction nucleotides: 7. Germline values: CDR1 SGHTA, CDR2 FQGNSA. CDR3 length equals 14 residues. As DNA, the CDR3 is TGTGCCAGCAGCTTGACTAGCGGAGCGGGAGAGCAGTACTTC. Protein product: CASSLTSGAGEQYF.

The chain joins TRBV7-2 to TRBJ1-2; tentative D call: TRBD1 (6 bases). The germline gives CDR1 SGHTA, CDR2 FQGNSA. Trimming left V 1 base short and J 3 bases short, with 12 bases between. The CDR3 covers 15 residues. CDR3 in DNA: TGTGCCAGCAGCTTAGGTCCCGGACAGCACTATGGCTACACCTTC. Translation: CASSLGPGQHYGYTF.

This clone was detected only a few times. This chain uses TRBV11-2 with TRBJ2-5; D perhaps matches TRBD2 (5 bases). Trimming removed 7 bases from V and 5 bases from J, with 17 bases in between. The germline CDR1 and CDR2 sequences are SGHAT and FQNNGV. The CDR3 contains 14 residues. The CDR3 here is CASTLDLLEETQYF. Here the CDR3 DNA reads TGTGCCAGCACCCTTGACTTACTAGAGGAGACCCAGTACTTC.

This clone was recorded a few times. The chain is built from TRBV5-1 and TRBJ2-7, with a tentative D call TRBD1 (6 bases). This CDR3 contains 15 residues. Trimming stripped 1 base from V and 3 bases from J, with 14 bases between. CDR1 SGHRS and CDR2 YFSETQ come from the germline V gene. CDR3 region: CASSLTTGRRYEQYV. CDR3 nucleotides: TGCGCCAGCAGCTTGACTACAGGGCGTCGCTACGAGCAGTACGTC.

DNA for the CDR3: TGTGCCAGCAGTGAGGTGGTATATGGCTACACCTTC. Translating it yields CASSEVVYGYTF. This chain connects TRBV6-1 to TRBJ1-2; no clear D. The V end lost 3 bases, the J end lost 5 bases, and 7 bases lay between the germline ends. Germline V gene sequence: CDR1 MNHNS, CDR2 SASEGT. The CDR3 spans 12 residues.

This clone appeared a few times. The chain links TRBV7-9 to TRBJ2-7; no clear D. Germline V gene sequence: CDR1 SEHNR, CDR2 FQNEAQ (reference sequence). This CDR3 comprises 13 residues. With 6 bases removed from V and 3 bases from J, the gap between germline ends came to 12 bases. The CDR3 DNA follows: TGTGCCAGCAGTCTAGGTCGGCACTACGAGCAGTACGTC. Its translation is CASSLGRHYEQYV.

This clone has a handful of counts. The chain joins TRBV6-5 to TRBJ2-3; the D gene is possibly TRBD2 (5 bases). Germline CDR1 is MNHEY and CDR2 is SVGAGI. V dropped 6 bases and J dropped 5 bases, with 18 bases sitting between them. The CDR3 is made up of 15 amino acids. The CDR3 DNA reads as TGTGCCAGCAGCCTTTCGGGGTTTGGGATAGATACGCAGTATTTT. Amino acids: CASSLSGFGIDTQYF.

The gene calls are TRBV7-2 and TRBJ2-6; D gene uncertain. The V end lost 4 bases, the J end lost 0 bases, and 10 bases lay between the germline ends. CDR3 length equals 16 residues. CDR1 and CDR2 (germline): SGHTA, FQGNSA. CDR3 loop: CASSSYASSGANVLTF. CDR3 DNA: TGTGCCAGCAGCTCGTATGCTAGCTCTGGGGCCAACGTCCTGACTTTC.